One and the same sample provided the 24 T cell receptor beta chains below, sequenced in a study of cytomegalovirus exposure and HLA in healthy donors (dated by TCRdb to 2016 to 2017). The protocol used for the library was the immunoSEQ multiplex PCR assay. The clones in this table, taken by TCRdb from immuneACCESS, are in-frame only. Not every clone is retained; where verified, under half of the shortfall comes from an unresolved V gene, and the cause of the rest is unknown. Across this sample there are approximately 120,000 clones, with roughly nine tenths seen only once. Approximately 1.1% of the sample goes to the ten largest clones. What was sequenced was PBMCs. The receptors stem from a woman aged 18-35 years in good health and CMV-seronegative.

The table lists this clone with a count of one. The J gene is TRBJ2-5, the V gene TRBV7-2, with D perhaps TRBD1 (6 bases). V lost 6 bases and J 3 bases, leaving 8 bases between the germline ends. The CDR3 totals 12 residues. Germline values: CDR1 SGHTA, CDR2 FQGNSA. The CDR3 is CASRDREETQYF. The CDR3 DNA reads TGTGCCAGCAGGGACAGAGAAGAGACCCAGTACTTC. Filled out from reference TRBV7-2 and TRBJ2-5, the complete variable domain reads GAGVSQSPSNKVTEKGKDVELRCDPISGHTALYWYRQSLGQGLEFLIYFQGNSAPDKSGLPSDRFSAERTGGSVSTLTIQRTQQEDSAVYLCASRDREETQYFGPGTRLLVL.

The chain links TRBV27 to TRBJ1-1; 8 bases line up with TRBD1. The germline V gene encodes CDR1 MNHEY and CDR2 SMNVEV (reference sequence). CDR3 size: 15 residues. V lost 5 bases to trimming and J lost 7 bases; unmatched junction nucleotides: 12. CDR3 protein: CASSQTRTGKYEAFF. CDR3 DNA: TGTGCCAGCAGTCAGACTCGGACAGGGAAGTATGAAGCTTTCTTT.

The chain has TRBV4-2 and TRBJ2-6; D might be TRBD1 (5 bases). Germline CDR1 and CDR2: LGHNA and YNFKEQ. The V and J ends lost 0 bases and 0 bases respectively, with 9 bases between them. This CDR3 has 17 amino acids. In DNA form, the CDR3 reads TGTGCCAGCAGCCAAGAAGGGGAAAGCTCTGGGGCCAACGTCCTGACTTTC. It encodes CASSQEGESSGANVLTF.

The chain uses TRBV28 and TRBJ2-7, with 7 bases matching TRBD1. There are 16 residues in the CDR3. CDR1 and CDR2 (germline): MDHEN, SYDVKM. The junction had 8 bases not matched to a gene; V was cut back by 3 bases and J by 0 bases. The CDR3 DNA reads TGTGCCAGCAGTTTTTTGGGACAGATGAGCTCCTACGAGCAGTACTTC. Its translation: CASSFLGQMSSYEQYF. The whole variable domain, filled in from reference TRBV28 and TRBJ2-7, reads DVKVTQSSRYLVKRTGEKVFLECVQDMDHENMFWYRQDPGLGLRLIYFSYDVKMKEKGDIPEGYSVSREKKERFSLILESASTNQTSMYLCASSFLGQMSSYEQYFGPGTRLTVT.

The chain recombines TRBV5-4 with TRBJ2-7; 7 nucleotides match TRBD1. The length of the CDR3 is 15 residues. The germline gives CDR1 SGHNT, CDR2 YYREEE (reference sequence). V gave up 3 bases and J gave up 1 base; unmatched junction bases: 7. This CDR3 reads CASSWDRQGSYEQYF. The CDR3 region has the DNA TGTGCCAGCAGCTGGGATAGACAGGGTTCCTACGAGCAGTACTTC.

The chain joins TRBV27 to TRBJ1-2; TRBD1 aligns across 8 bases. Germline CDR1 MNHEY, CDR2 SMNVEV (reference sequence). CDR3 size: 14 residues. V was clipped by 6 bases and J by 2 bases; unmatched bases: 5. The CDR3 here is CASRRDRTNYGYTF. CDR3 nucleotides: TGTGCCAGCAGGAGGGACAGGACCAACTATGGCTACACCTTC.

The V call is TRBV2, the J call TRBJ1-5; the D gene is possibly TRBD1 (5 bases). Trimming removed 6 bases at V and 5 bases at J, with 17 bases between. The V gene's germline CDR1 is SNHLY and CDR2 FYNNEI. CDR3 length: 15 amino acids. CDR3: CASRQRAAGDQPQHF. The CDR3 nucleotides are TGTGCCAGCAGACAAAGGGCGGCGGGGGATCAGCCCCAGCATTTT.

The CDR3, as DNA: TGTGCCAGCAGCCAGGACAGGGGGCGCAGAGTGAATCAGCCCCAGCATTTT. It yields the protein CASSQDRGRRVNQPQHF. The gene calls are TRBV5-4 and TRBJ1-5; the match to TRBD1 covers 11 bases. J gave up 4 bases and V 4 bases, and 10 bases lay outside the gene matches. Germline V gives CDR1 SGHNT, CDR2 YYREEE (reference sequence). This CDR3 has 17 residues.

The rearrangement joins TRBV5-5 to TRBJ1-1; 7 nucleotides line up with TRBD1. Germline loops: CDR1 SGHKS, CDR2 YYEKEE (reference sequence). Trimming cost V 1 base and J 6 bases; bases outside gene matches: 3. The CDR3 spans 13 residues. Here the CDR3 DNA reads TGTGCCAGCAGCTTGACAGGGGTCGCTGAAGCTTTCTTT. It encodes CASSLTGVAEAFF.

The chain is built from TRBV2 and TRBJ2-6, with 11 bases fitting TRBD2. CDR1 is SNHLY, CDR2 FYNNEI, per germline. The V gene end was trimmed by 1 base and the J gene end by 4 bases; junction bases not matched to a gene: 6. This CDR3 is built from 18 residues. CDR3: CASSEGLAGGMGANVLTF. In DNA, the CDR3 is TGTGCCAGCAGTGAAGGCCTAGCGGGAGGTATGGGGGCCAACGTCCTGACTTTC.

This clone was detected once. The chain has TRBV30 and TRBJ1-5; D is undetermined. Trimming stripped 1 base from V and 0 bases from J, with 7 bases between. The germline V gene encodes CDR1 GTSNPN and CDR2 SVGIG (reference sequence). The CDR3 length is 14 residues. CDR3 loop: CAWSGLNSNQPQHF. CDR3 nucleotide sequence: TGTGCCTGGAGTGGACTTAATAGCAATCAGCCCCAGCATTTT.

The chain has TRBV30 and TRBJ2-2; the match to TRBD2 covers 8 bases. The J segment lost 7 bases and the V segment lost 2 bases, leaving 9 bases of the junction unmatched. The germline V gene encodes CDR1 GTSNPN and CDR2 SVGIG (reference sequence). CDR3 length equals 15 residues. This chain's CDR3 is CAWSIPGGPNGELFF. CDR3 sequence (DNA): TGTGCCTGGAGTATCCCGGGAGGGCCGAACGGGGAGCTGTTTTTT.

The chain recombines TRBV6-5 with TRBJ1-2; D may be TRBD1 (6 bases). There are 12 residues in the CDR3. The V gene's germline CDR1 is MNHEY and CDR2 SVGAGI. V was pared by 9 bases and J by 7 bases, with 15 bases between. The CDR3 DNA sequence: TGTGCCAGTATGAACGAAGGGGGTGGCTACACCTTC. Amino acid sequence: CASMNEGGGYTF.

V and J are TRBV11-2 and TRBJ2-1; tentative D call: TRBD1 (7 bases). The length of the CDR3 is 16 residues. Deletions cut 2 bases from V and 8 bases from J, with 19 bases between. CDR1 SGHAT and CDR2 FQNNGV come from the germline V gene. In DNA form, the CDR3 reads TGTGCCAGCAGCTTATTAAGGCGGGACAGTGTTTATGAGCAGTTCTTC. It codes for CASSLLRRDSVYEQFF.

This chain joins TRBV28 and TRBJ1-4; 7 bases match TRBD1. The CDR3 extends over 16 amino acids. Trimming cost V 2 bases and J 4 bases; bases outside gene matches: 7. Germline V gene lookup returns CDR1 MDHEN and CDR2 SYDVKM. The CDR3 nucleotides are TGTGCCAGCAGTTTAGCTGGGGGACAGCTTAATGAAAAACTGTTTTTT. Residues: CASSLAGGQLNEKLFF.

The chain recombines TRBV20-1 with TRBJ2-1, with 7 bases identical to TRBD2. Germline V gene data show CDR1 as DFQATT and CDR2 as SNEGSKA (reference sequence). CDR3 length equals 11 residues. V was clipped by 6 bases and J by 7 bases; unmatched bases: 3. In nucleotides, the CDR3 is TGCAGTGCCCGGCGGGGGAATGAGCAGTTCTTC. Protein product: CSARRGNEQFF.

J is TRBJ2-7 and V is TRBV11-3, with TRBD1 matching over 10 bases. The CDR3 extends over 14 amino acids. V was clipped by 2 bases and J by 6 bases; unmatched bases: 4. From germline, CDR1 is SGHNT and CDR2 YENEEA. This CDR3 is CASSLRQGAGEQYF. DNA of the CDR3: TGTGCCAGCAGCTTAAGACAGGGGGCTGGCGAGCAGTACTTC.

The gene calls are TRBV15 and TRBJ2-7, with D unclear. Trimming shortened V by 0 bases and J by 2 bases, and 5 bases separated the two germline ends. The CDR3 spans 13 residues. Germline V gene sequence: CDR1 LNHNV, CDR2 YYDKDF (reference sequence). The CDR3 DNA is TGTGCCACCAGCAGAGATCAGGCCTACGAGCAGTACTTC. Translation: CATSRDQAYEQYF. The full variable domain, with the rest looked up from reference TRBV15 and TRBJ2-7, is DAMVIQNPRYQVTQFGKPVTLSCSQTLNHNVMYWYQQKSSQAPKLLFHYYDKDFNNEADTPDNFQSRRPNTSFCFLDIRSPGLGDTAMYLCATSRDQAYEQYFGPGTRLTVT.

The chain couples TRBV28 to TRBJ2-3; 7 bases map to TRBD2. Germline V gene lookup returns CDR1 MDHEN and CDR2 SYDVKM. The CDR3 totals 15 residues. J gave up 3 bases and V 8 bases, and 11 bases lay outside the gene matches. CDR3 DNA: TGTGCCAGCCAACTAGCGCAGAGAATGACAGATACGCAGTATTTT. Amino acids: CASQLAQRMTDTQYF.

The rearrangement uses TRBV9 and TRBJ2-7; 13 nucleotides line up with TRBD2. The CDR3 spans 17 residues. In germline, CDR1 is SGDLS, CDR2 YYNGEE. V shed 4 bases and J 3 bases; nucleotides not matched to a gene: 10. The CDR3, as DNA: TGTGCCAGCAGCCAAGAGGGACTAGCGGGGTACAGCTACGAGCAGTACTTC. Translation: CASSQEGLAGYSYEQYF.

The V gene is TRBV28, the J gene TRBJ2-1; 12 nucleotides line up with TRBD2. The germline V gene has CDR1 MDHEN and CDR2 SYDVKM. This CDR3 region has 17 residues. Trimming took 5 bases from V and 7 from J; bases not matched to a gene: 12. The CDR3, as DNA: TGTGCCAGCAGTCCCGTACTAGCGGGAGGCCCCCTAAATGAGCAGTTCTTC. Its translation: CASSPVLAGGPLNEQFF.

V is TRBV7-7 and J is TRBJ1-3; 8 bases map to TRBD1. Unmatched junction bases numbered 5, after V lost 5 bases and J lost 2 bases. The CDR3 is 15 amino acids. Germline V gene sequence: CDR1 SSHAT, CDR2 FNYEAQ (reference sequence). As DNA, the CDR3 is TGTGCCAGCAGCCCCGGGACAGGTCCTGGAAACACCATATATTTT. It specifies CASSPGTGPGNTIYF. The variable domain in full, with the rest retrieved from reference TRBV7-7 and TRBJ1-3, is GAGVSQSPRYKVTKRGQDVTLRCDPISSHATLYWYQQALGQGPEFLTYFNYEAQPDKSGLPSDRFSAERPEGSISTLTIQRTEQRDSAMYRCASSPGTGPGNTIYFGEGSWLTVV.

The chain's CDR3 is CASSLGTGAYQETQYF. CDR3 sequence (DNA): TGTGCCAGCAGCCTCGGGACAGGGGCGTACCAAGAGACCCAGTACTTC. The V and J genes are TRBV5-6 and TRBJ2-5; TRBD1 matches 10 bases. Unmatched junction bases numbered 6, after V lost 4 bases and J lost 0 bases. The CDR3 spans 16 residues. Germline V gives CDR1 SGHDT, CDR2 YYEEEE. The full variable domain, its missing parts supplied by reference TRBV5-6 and TRBJ2-5, is DAGVTQSPTHLIKTRGQQVTLRCSPKSGHDTVSWYQQALGQGPQFIFQYYEEEERQRGNFPDRFSGHQFPNYSSELNVNALLLGDSALYLCASSLGTGAYQETQYFGPGTRLLVL.

This sequence joins TRBV11-1 and TRBJ2-3, with 7 bases identical to TRBD1. The germline gives CDR1 SGHAT, CDR2 FQDESV (reference sequence). The CDR3 loop spans 15 amino acids. V shed 5 bases and J 0 bases; nucleotides not matched to a gene: 5. The CDR3 bases are TGTGCCAGCAGCCCCGGACAGGCTAGCACAGATACGCAGTATTTT. Translating gives CASSPGQASTDTQYF.